This is a list of T cell receptor beta chains from one sample in a study of blood T cells in healthy people across ages. TCRdb ran MiXCR on the 5' RACE reads and lists one entry per CDR3 protein. The table includes roughly 1,500,000 distinct CDR3 sequences, approximately 38% detected once. The sequenced sample consisted of blood. Receptors originate from a woman aged 18 to 35 in good health. CDR3s include the opening cysteine and the closing phenylalanine or tryptophan. A D gene is named only where the DNA matches it firmly. Not every row has a clone size; where given, it reads once, few, many or a size class.

d_call: TRBD2
v_call: TRBV12-3/TRBV12-4
j_call: TRBJ2-7
clone_size: .
cdr3_nt: TGTGCCAGCAGTTTGCGGGAGGGGACCTACGAGCAGTACTTC
cdr3_aa: CASSLREGTYEQYF

d_call: TRBD1
v_call: TRBV6-5
j_call: TRBJ1-2
clone_size: .
cdr3_nt: TGTGCCAGCACTCAAAAAGGGGGCTGGAACTATGGCTACACCTTC
cdr3_aa: CASTQKGGWNYGYTF

d_call: .
v_call: TRBV20-1
j_call: TRBJ1-2
clone_size: .
cdr3_nt: TGCAGTGCCAGGGGCCCAGAGGAGGGCTACACCTTC
cdr3_aa: CSARGPEEGYTF

d_call: .
v_call: TRBV6-2/TRBV6-3
j_call: TRBJ2-3
clone_size: .
cdr3_nt: TGTGCCAGCAGTTCATCTTTTAGCGGCTCCCCCACAGATACGCAGTATTTT
cdr3_aa: CASSSSFSGSPTDTQYF

d_call: .
v_call: TRBV15
j_call: TRBJ1-1
clone_size: few
cdr3_nt: TGTGCCACCAGCAATTCAGACAGGAACACTGAAGCTTTCTTT
cdr3_aa: CATSNSDRNTEAFF

d_call: .
v_call: TRBV7-9
j_call: TRBJ2-2
clone_size: few
cdr3_nt: TGTGCCAGCAGCGTGGGACGTACCGGGGAGCTGTTTTTT
cdr3_aa: CASSVGRTGELFF

d_call: .
v_call: TRBV4-2
j_call: TRBJ1-6
clone_size: few
cdr3_nt: TGTGCCAGCAGCCCGAGACAGCTTCTCAATTCACCCCTCCACTTT
cdr3_aa: CASSPRQLLNSPLHF

d_call: .
v_call: TRBV9
j_call: TRBJ1-1
clone_size: .
cdr3_nt: TGTGCCAGCAGCGTAGGCAGGGTAACAACTGAAGCTTTCTTT
cdr3_aa: CASSVGRVTTEAFF

d_call: TRBD2
v_call: TRBV7-2
j_call: TRBJ2-1
clone_size: .
cdr3_nt: TGTGCCAGCAGCTTAACTAGCGGGTACTACAATGAGCAGTTCTTC
cdr3_aa: CASSLTSGYYNEQFF

d_call: TRBD1
v_call: TRBV12-3/TRBV12-4
j_call: TRBJ1-2
clone_size: once
cdr3_nt: TGTGCCAGCACCGAAGGGACAGACGTTCATGGCTGCACCTTC
cdr3_aa: CASTEGTDVHGCTF

d_call: .
v_call: TRBV18
j_call: TRBJ2-7
clone_size: few
cdr3_nt: TGTGCCAGCTCACCGTCCACAAGGTACGAGCAGTACTTC
cdr3_aa: CASSPSTRYEQYF

d_call: .
v_call: TRBV20-1
j_call: TRBJ2-7
clone_size: few
cdr3_nt: TGCAGTGCTAGAGATCCCAAGCTAGTCCTCCACGAGCAGTACTTC
cdr3_aa: CSARDPKLVLHEQYF

d_call: TRBD1
v_call: TRBV2
j_call: TRBJ2-3
clone_size: .
cdr3_nt: TGTGCCAGCAGCAGAGGGGGCCTCGCAGATACGCAGTATTTT
cdr3_aa: CASSRGGLADTQYF

d_call: .
v_call: TRBV5-1
j_call: TRBJ2-7
clone_size: .
cdr3_nt: TGCGCCAGCAGCCAGGCGCCCGGGACTGGATTCTACGAGCAGTACTTC
cdr3_aa: CASSQAPGTGFYEQYF

d_call: .
v_call: TRBV3-1
j_call: TRBJ1-1
clone_size: few
cdr3_nt: TGTGCCAGCAGCCGAATTGAGACAGGAGGGACTGAAGCTTTCTTT
cdr3_aa: CASSRIETGGTEAFF

d_call: TRBD1
v_call: TRBV29-1
j_call: TRBJ1-2
clone_size: .
cdr3_nt: TGCAGCGTTGACCGGGACAGCTCAGGGTATGGCTACACCTTC
cdr3_aa: CSVDRDSSGYGYTF

d_call: .
v_call: TRBV13
j_call: TRBJ2-7
clone_size: .
cdr3_nt: TGTGCCAGCAGCTTGGGACGAGCGGATTCTACGAAGCAGTACTTC
cdr3_aa: CASSLGRADSTKQYF

d_call: TRBD2
v_call: TRBV4-1
j_call: TRBJ2-5
clone_size: .
cdr3_nt: TGCGCCAGCAGCCAAGGAACTAGCGGGGGGGCACGTGCGACCCAGTACTTC
cdr3_aa: CASSQGTSGGARATQYF

d_call: .
v_call: TRBV20-1
j_call: TRBJ1-1
clone_size: .
cdr3_nt: TGCAGTGCTAGGTTATCCGCGAACACTGAAGCTTTCTTT
cdr3_aa: CSARLSANTEAFF